This T cell receptor beta chain comes out of a study of blood T cells in healthy people across ages. Whole-study findings and limits: There were more naive CD4+ cells and higher diversity in long-lived donors than in aged donors. The study found TCR beta diversity correlated strongly with naive T cell percentage. Among T cells, TCR beta diversity per million cells dropped roughly linearly as age rose.

The CDR3 is made up of 15 amino acids. V lost 0 bases and J 3 bases, leaving 12 bases between the germline ends. The germline V gene has CDR1 SGDLS and CDR2 YYNGEE. For the second PCR, which ran for about 7 to 11 cycles, a sample-barcoded 5' primer and a J-beta primer mix were used. A template-switch adaptor that had 12 random nucleotides put a tag on each cDNA molecule. TCRdb reprocessed the 5' RACE reads via MiXCR and lists one record per CDR3 protein. The sample has 1,100,000 or so distinct CDR3 sequences; more than 35% are singletons. With regard to this clonotype: The antigen remains undetermined.

Sequencing was carried out using blood. The clonotype was recovered from a woman in her sixties or seventies in good health. J is TRBJ1-2 and V is TRBV9; D is unresolved. In DNA form, the CDR3 reads TGTGCCAGCAGCGTAGGGGGAGGCTTGGACTATGGCTACACCTTC. This codes for CASSVGGGLDYGYTF.